This is a list of T cell receptor beta chains from one sample in a study of identical twins. TCRdb recomputed calls from the 5' RACE reads with MiXCR, one row per CDR3 protein. The sample includes roughly 350,000 distinct CDR3 sequences, approximately 10% of them seen just once. Sequenced material: naive T cells sorted from blood. The receptors were sampled from a woman between 50 and 59 years old in good health. Both conserved end residues are part of each CDR3. A D gene is named only where the DNA matches it firmly. Only some rows state a clone size, as once, few, many or a class for expanded clones.

V,D,J,size,CDR3,DNA
TRBV6-5,TRBD1,TRBJ1-3,-,CASSWDRSPGNTIYF,TGTGCCAGCAGCTGGGACAGGTCCCCTGGAAACACCATATATTTT
TRBV12-3/TRBV12-4,-,TRBJ2-2,few,CASFGWGQGTTGELFF,TGTGCCAGCTTCGGGTGGGGGCAGGGGACCACCGGGGAGCTGTTTTTT
TRBV6-5,-,TRBJ2-5,-,CASSYSQGGGETQYF,TGTGCCAGCAGTTACTCGCAGGGAGGGGGGGAGACCCAGTACTTC
TRBV4-2,TRBD1,TRBJ1-2,-,CASSEPTGRGVGYTF,TGTGCCAGCAGCGAACCGACAGGGAGGGGAGTCGGCTACACCTTC
TRBV15,-,TRBJ1-1,few,CATSRGNRVHTEAFF,TGTGCCACCAGCAGAGGTAACAGGGTCCACACTGAAGCTTTCTTT
TRBV10-3,-,TRBJ2-1,many,CATAGANSYNEQFF,TGTGCCACCGCCGGCGCAAACTCCTACAATGAGCAGTTCTTC
TRBV3-1,-,TRBJ2-1,-,CASSQESALYSYNEQFF,TGTGCCAGCAGCCAAGAATCCGCGCTTTACTCCTACAATGAGCAGTTCTTC
TRBV10-3,-,TRBJ2-1,-,CAIRSEISYNEQFF,TGTGCCATCAGGTCGGAGATCTCATACAATGAGCAGTTCTTC
TRBV29-1,-,TRBJ2-5,many,CSVPTGLETQYF,TGCAGCGTCCCTACAGGGCTAGAGACCCAGTACTTC
TRBV14,-,TRBJ2-2,-,CASSQVFSQAWELFF,TGTGCCAGCAGCCAAGTTTTTTCCCAGGCCTGGGAGCTGTTTTTT
TRBV5-1,-,TRBJ2-7,few,CASSWAPTTYEQYF,TGCGCCAGCAGCTGGGCGCCGACAACCTACGAGCAGTACTTC
TRBV11-2,-,TRBJ2-3,-,CASSPGQVARTDTQYF,TGTGCCAGCAGCCCCGGCCAGGTAGCACGCACAGATACGCAGTATTTT
TRBV5-5,TRBD2,TRBJ2-1,-,CASSFVREGSHNEQFF,TGTGCCAGCAGCTTCGTGCGGGAGGGGTCCCACAATGAGCAGTTCTTC
TRBV9,-,TRBJ2-7,few,CASSEGRSSYEQYF,TGTGCCAGCAGCGAGGGGCGGAGCTCCTACGAGCAGTACTTC
TRBV7-2,-,TRBJ2-2,-,CASSPRAQNTGELFF,TGTGCCAGCAGCCCTAGGGCCCAGAACACCGGGGAGCTGTTTTTT
TRBV9,TRBD2,TRBJ2-3,few,CASSVVSSGSTDTQYF,TGTGCCAGCAGCGTAGTTTCTAGCGGGAGCACAGATACGCAGTATTTT
TRBV9,-,TRBJ1-1,many,CASSSGFGEAFF,TGTGCCAGCAGCTCAGGGTTCGGTGAAGCTTTCTTT
TRBV6-1,TRBD2,TRBJ2-1,few,CASLAGLINEQFF,TGTGCCAGCTTAGCGGGATTAATCAATGAGCAGTTCTTC
TRBV5-1,-,TRBJ1-1,few,CASSPYMRAGQLMMNTEAFF,TGCGCCAGCAGCCCTTATATGAGGGCCGGACAACTCATGATGAACACTGAAGCTTTCTTT
TRBV12-3/TRBV12-4,TRBD1,TRBJ1-5,many,CASRLGQGNQPQHF,TGTGCCAGCAGACTTGGACAGGGGAATCAGCCCCAGCATTTT
TRBV5-1,TRBD2,TRBJ2-1,many,CASSSLATYNEQFF,TGCGCCAGCAGCTCACTAGCGACCTACAATGAGCAGTTCTTC
TRBV25-1,-,TRBJ2-7,-,CASRPMQGTYEQYF,TGTGCCAGCAGACCCATGCAGGGAACCTACGAGCAGTACTTC
TRBV12-3/TRBV12-4,TRBD2,TRBJ2-2,-,CASRPRGGALTGELFF,TGTGCCAGCAGGCCGCGCGGGGGGGCCCTCACCGGGGAGCTGTTTTTT
TRBV5-1,-,TRBJ1-2,few,CASSPPGGSGGYTF,TGCGCCAGCAGTCCCCCTGGGGGTAGCGGTGGCTACACCTTC
TRBV12-3/TRBV12-4,-,TRBJ2-1,many,CASSLAGEPPDNEQFF,TGTGCCAGCAGTTTAGCGGGAGAGCCCCCTGACAATGAGCAGTTCTTC
TRBV20-1,-,TRBJ2-1,many,CSALSGTQQFF,TGCAGTGCCCTCTCTGGGACCCAGCAGTTCTTC
TRBV2,TRBD2,TRBJ2-5,once,CASSGTSGRGETQYF,TGTGCCAGCAGCGGGACTAGCGGGAGAGGGGAGACCCAGTACTTC
TRBV7-7,-,TRBJ2-3,few,CASSPTRAGDTQYF,TGTGCCAGCAGCCCCACTCGGGCGGGAGATACGCAGTATTTT